This TCR beta chain derives from a study of blood T cell repertoires in COVID-19. Looking at the study overall: Material from acute and convalescent COVID-19 was sourced from the United States, Italy and Spain. Sources were T cells, B-cell-depleted T cells, or PBMCs; the material itself was cDNA or gDNA.

The V end lost 3 bases, the J end lost 2 bases, and 16 bases lay between the germline ends. The CDR3 consists of 16 residues. Germline V gene sequence: CDR1 SGHAT, CDR2 FQNNGV. Clones were sequenced by immunoSEQ multiplex PCR, and TCRdb holds only the in-frame ones, with some missing. The sample includes 400,000 to 500,000 clones, about 88% seen only once; the top ten take about 1.4%. Those enrolled, adults aged about 18 to 89 years, came from fewer than 25 US areas. Participants reported their clinical history, and cohort assignment relied on those reports. The chain is built from TRBV11-2 and TRBJ1-1, with D tentatively TRBD1 (6 bases). The clonotype was recovered from a woman between 18 and 29 years old who had been exposed to COVID-19. The sequencing sample was made of PBMCs or T cells enriched from blood (not recorded which). The CDR3 DNA sequence: TGTGCCAGCAGCTTTGATTACCGGACAGTTAACACTGAAGCTTTCTTT. Its protein product is CASSFDYRTVNTEAFF. The full variable domain, in which reference TRBV11-2 and TRBJ1-1 provide the parts outside the CDR3, is EAGVAQSPRYKIIEKRQSVAFWCNPISGHATLYWYQQILGQGPKLLIQFQNNGVVDDSQLPKDRFSAERLKGVDSTLKIQPAKLEDSAVYLCASSFDYRTVNTEAFFGQGTRLTVV.